This TCR beta chain was found in a study of T cells in Graves' hyperthyroidism and ophthalmopathy. Amplification targeted TCR beta CDR3 regions from RNA transcripts. During a first-round RT-PCR of the TCR CDR3, the HTBI primer set was used. TCRdb passed the multiplex PCR reads through MiXCR, listing each CDR3 protein once. The sample holds about half a million distinct CDR3 sequences, more than 20% seen once. This clonotype was seen many times. CDR3 size: 12 residues. In germline, CDR1 is LNHDA, CDR2 SQIVND (reference sequence). V was pared by 9 bases and J by 0 bases, with 6 bases between. This clonotype originated in a young man with Graves' hyperthyroidism. Material for sequencing was blood. The chain links TRBV19 to TRBJ1-5, with D hard to call. CDR3 DNA sequence: TGTGCCAGCCGATTTAGCAATCAGCCCCAGCATTTT. This codes for CASRFSNQPQHF.